The 23 T cell receptor beta chains in this list originate from one sample, sequenced in a study of OX40 agonist ivuxolimab in advanced cancers. The repertoire was sequenced with immunoSEQ multiplex PCR; TCRdb's copy has only in-frame clones and lacks some. Of tens of thousands of clones in the sample, over 80% are singletons; the top ten hold about 14%. The sample in question was CD4+ or CD8+ T cells sorted from blood, obtained in a trial of the OX40 agonist ivuxolimab. The receptor set was obtained from an adult with an advanced solid tumor such as melanoma, head and neck, liver or kidney cancer.

J is TRBJ1-1 and V is TRBV27; D ambiguous. This CDR3 contains 14 residues. The germline V and J ends were trimmed by 0 bases and 6 bases, with 11 bases remaining between them. CDR1 and CDR2 (germline): MNHEY, SMNVEV (reference sequence). CDR3 DNA sequence: TGTGCCAGCAGTTTATCCTTCGGCGGTGCTGAAGCTTTCTTT. Translating it yields CASSLSFGGAEAFF.

This chain uses TRBV28 with TRBJ2-1; D is possibly TRBD2 (5 bases). V lost 1 base and J lost 1, with 11 bases in between. From germline, CDR1 is MDHEN and CDR2 SYDVKM. This CDR3 spans 16 amino acids. The CDR3 is CASSLFGLTSYNEQFF. The CDR3 region has the DNA TGTGCCAGCAGTTTATTCGGACTGACGTCCTACAATGAGCAGTTCTTC.

This clone was seen only once. The DNA of the CDR3 is TGTGCCAGCAGTTTCCTCGGACAGGGCCAACGTATGAACTATGGCTACACCTTC. It specifies CASSFLGQGQRMNYGYTF. The J gene is TRBJ1-2, the V gene TRBV27; 8 bases line up with TRBD1. The CDR3 has 18 residues. V lost 3 bases, J lost 2 bases, and 14 bases stayed unmatched. The germline CDR1 and CDR2 sequences are MNHEY and SMNVEV (reference sequence).

The chain recombines TRBV6-6 with TRBJ2-4, with D possibly matching TRBD1 (6 bases). The CDR3 consists of 15 residues. With 7 bases removed from V and 7 bases from J, the gap between germline ends came to 20 bases. CDR1 is MNHNY, CDR2 SVGAGI, per germline (reference sequence). The DNA for the CDR3 is TGTGCCAGCACCCCGGGGACCCTAAGGGGGAACATTCAGTACTTC. Encoded protein: CASTPGTLRGNIQYF.

The chain has TRBV27 and TRBJ2-7, with TRBD1 matching over 9 bases. The CDR3 spans 16 residues. The V gene end was trimmed by 0 bases and the J gene end by 2 bases; junction bases not matched to a gene: 5. The germline gives CDR1 MNHEY, CDR2 SMNVEV (reference sequence). Here the CDR3 reads CASSLSSGTGTYEQYF. CDR3 in DNA: TGTGCCAGCAGTTTATCCTCCGGGACAGGGACCTACGAGCAGTACTTC.

J is TRBJ2-3 and V is TRBV25-1; TRBD2 might be the D (5 bases). This CDR3 is built from 14 residues. V dropped 2 bases and J dropped 4 bases, with 10 bases sitting between them. CDR1 MGHDK and CDR2 SYGVNS come from the germline V gene. CDR3 sequence reads: CASSEQLDADTQYF. Written as DNA, the CDR3 is TGTGCCAGCAGTGAACAACTAGACGCAGATACGCAGTATTTT.

The chain carries TRBV7-9 and TRBJ2-1; a possible D gene is TRBD2 (5 bases). With 4 bases removed from V and 9 bases from J, the gap between germline ends came to 10 bases. The CDR3 is 12 residues long. Per the germline V gene, CDR1 is SEHNR and CDR2 is FQNEAQ (reference sequence). The CDR3: CASSSGLIEQFF. As DNA, the CDR3 is TGTGCCAGCAGCTCCGGACTGATTGAGCAGTTCTTC.

The gene calls are TRBV6-4 and TRBJ1-1; 7 bases are a match to TRBD1. From germline, CDR1 is MRHNA and CDR2 SNTAGT. The CDR3 is made up of 14 amino acids. Unmatched junction bases numbered 4, after V lost 5 bases and J lost 1 base. As DNA, the CDR3 is TGTGCCAGCAGTTACGGACAGGCGAACACTGAAGCTTTCTTT. Its translation is CASSYGQANTEAFF.

The chain couples TRBV18 to TRBJ2-2; D remains unclear. With 8 bases removed from V and 5 bases from J, the gap between germline ends came to 12 bases. This CDR3 is 13 amino acids long. Germline values: CDR1 KGHSH, CDR2 LQKENI. In DNA, the CDR3 is TGTGCCAGCCCCGAGGATCGGACCGGGGAGCTGTTTTTT. It codes for CASPEDRTGELFF.

The chain recombines TRBV2 with TRBJ2-7; perhaps TRBD2 as D (5 bases). This CDR3 spans 14 amino acids. V was cut by 1 base and J by 4 bases, with 11 bases left in between. Germline assignment: CDR1 SNHLY and CDR2 FYNNEI. This chain's CDR3 is CASSEGLADYEQYF. CDR3 nucleotide sequence: TGTGCCAGCAGTGAAGGTCTAGCAGATTACGAGCAGTACTTC.

The chain carries TRBV14 and TRBJ2-7; D is perhaps TRBD2 (5 bases). This CDR3 contains 15 residues. Between the trimmed V and J ends, which lost 3 bases and 2 bases, there was a span of 14 bases. In germline, CDR1 is SGHDN, CDR2 FVKESK. In DNA form, the CDR3 reads TGTGCCAGCAGCCACCGAGTGGGAGCGGCCTACGAGCAGTACTTC. This gives the protein CASSHRVGAAYEQYF.

The chain joins TRBV13 to TRBJ2-3; D may be TRBD1 or TRBD2 (5 bases each). Germline-derived CDR1 and CDR2 are PRHDT and FYEKMQ (reference sequence). This CDR3 has 15 amino acids. V was clipped by 6 bases and J by 5 bases, with 18 bases between them. The CDR3 sequence: CASSYRGEKEDTQYF. CDR3 bases: TGTGCCAGCAGTTATAGAGGGGAGAAGGAAGATACGCAGTATTTT.

This sequence joins TRBV28 and TRBJ2-7; 7 nucleotides align to TRBD2. V shed 8 bases and J 7 bases; nucleotides not matched to a gene: 8. Germline assignment: CDR1 MDHEN and CDR2 SYDVKM. The CDR3 runs to 12 residues. CDR3 loop: CASGGRGNEQYF. In DNA form, the CDR3 reads TGTGCCAGCGGCGGGAGAGGGAATGAGCAGTACTTC.

The rearrangement uses TRBV5-1 and TRBJ2-5; D perhaps matches TRBD1 (5 bases). CDR3 length equals 14 residues. Trimming left V 0 bases short and J 7 bases short, with 13 bases between. CDR1 and CDR2 (germline): SGHRS, YFSETQ. As DNA, the CDR3 is TGCGCCAGCAGCTTGGACGGCCCAACAGGGACCCAGTACTTC. Its translation is CASSLDGPTGTQYF. Full variable domain (missing parts from reference TRBV5-1 and TRBJ2-5): KAGVTQTPRYLIKTRGQQVTLSCSPISGHRSVSWYQQTPGQGLQFLFEYFSETQRNKGNFPGRFSGRQFSNSRSEMNVSTLELGDSALYLCASSLDGPTGTQYFGPGTRLLVL.

This sequence joins TRBV28 and TRBJ2-2; 7 nucleotides align to TRBD2. Germline CDR1 reads MDHEN; CDR2 reads SYDVKM. The CDR3 consists of 14 residues. Trimming cost V 2 bases and J 4 bases; bases outside gene matches: 1. The CDR3 reads CASSLPGGTGELFF. Here the CDR3 DNA reads TGTGCCAGCAGTTTACCGGGAGGCACCGGGGAGCTGTTTTTT.

The chain couples TRBV27 to TRBJ1-2; TRBD1 matches at 7 bases. This CDR3 comprises 14 residues. Looked up from germline, CDR1 is MNHEY and CDR2 is SMNVEV (reference sequence). V shed 6 bases and J 2 bases; nucleotides not matched to a gene: 6. The CDR3 DNA is TGTGCCAGCAGACCCCAGGGGGTGAACTATGGCTACACCTTC. Its translation: CASRPQGVNYGYTF.

The V and J genes are TRBV7-2 and TRBJ2-7, with D uncertain. The germline CDR1 and CDR2 sequences are SGHTA and FQGNSA. V was clipped by 5 bases and J by 6 bases, with 29 bases between them. The CDR3 consists of 18 residues. The CDR3 sequence: CASSPGFTQTPAPGEQYF. The CDR3, as DNA: TGTGCCAGCAGCCCCGGGTTTACCCAGACGCCGGCCCCAGGCGAGCAGTACTTC.

The J gene is TRBJ2-3, the V gene TRBV4-3, with 9 bases identical to TRBD2. Germline V lookup: CDR1 LGHNA, CDR2 YSLEER. J lost 4 bases, V lost 0 bases, and 8 bases had no gene match. The CDR3 spans 17 residues. The CDR3 nucleotides are TGCGCCAGCAGCCAAGATTCGTGGCGGGAGGGCCCAGATACGCAGTATTTT. Translation gives CASSQDSWREGPDTQYF.

The V call is TRBV9, the J call TRBJ1-1; 9 bases agree with TRBD1. This CDR3 spans 16 amino acids. The germline gives CDR1 SGDLS, CDR2 YYNGEE. J gave up 2 bases and V 3 bases, and 8 bases lay outside the gene matches. The CDR3 nucleotides are TGTGCCAGCAGCGCGGGGACAGGGAGGGAAAACACTGAAGCTTTCTTT. This encodes CASSAGTGRENTEAFF.

The chain is built from TRBV28 and TRBJ1-4; unclear D gene. The CDR3 spans 15 residues. The germline CDR1 and CDR2 sequences are MDHEN and SYDVKM. Trimming removed 1 base from V and 10 bases from J, with 16 bases in between. CDR3 in DNA: TGTGCCAGCAGTTTATCCCCTACGAGTGGTGGAAAACTGTTTTTT. As protein: CASSLSPTSGGKLFF.

The chain couples TRBV5-4 to TRBJ2-4; TRBD1 is a possible D gene (5 bases). CDR1 and CDR2 from the germline V gene are SGHNT and YYREEE (reference sequence). The CDR3 is made up of 14 amino acids. The V end lost 1 base, the J end lost 2 bases, and 7 bases lay between the germline ends. DNA of the CDR3: TGTGCCAGCAGCTTGAAGGGGACCAAAAACATTCAGTACTTC. Translated, it gives CASSLKGTKNIQYF.

V usage is TRBV5-1 and J usage is TRBJ2-1; the D is unclear. Germline assignment: CDR1 SGHRS and CDR2 YFSETQ. The length of the CDR3 is 16 residues. Deletions cut 0 bases from V and 0 bases from J, with 10 bases between. Here the CDR3 reads CASSLEADFSYNEQFF. In nucleotides, the CDR3 is TGCGCCAGCAGCTTGGAGGCAGATTTCTCCTACAATGAGCAGTTCTTC.

This chain uses TRBV5-3 with TRBJ2-7; D unclear. TRBV5-3 belongs to the ORF category, with a function that is uncertain. The ends were cut back, 0 bases at V and 5 bases at J, with 6 bases in the middle. CDR3 length: 12 amino acids. This CDR3 reads CARSLGRNEQYF. The CDR3 DNA reads TGTGCCAGAAGCTTGGGAAGGAACGAGCAGTACTTC.